The next 29 T cell receptor beta chains were all read from a single sample in a study of blood T cells in healthy people across ages. Primed by a sample-barcoded 5' primer and a J-beta primer mix, a second PCR proceeded for roughly 7 to 11 cycles. From the 5' RACE reads, TCRdb called clonotypes with MiXCR, one entry per CDR3 protein. The table includes 730,000 or so distinct CDR3 sequences, over 40% detected once. The sequenced sample consisted of blood. The receptors were sampled from a man older than 75 in good health.

The chain recombines TRBV6-2 or TRBV6-3 with TRBJ2-7; D uncertain. Looked up from germline, CDR1 is MNHEY and CDR2 is SVGEGT. V lost 4 bases and J 3 bases, leaving 13 bases between the germline ends. CDR3 length equals 14 residues. The CDR3 nucleotides read TGTGCCAGCAGTTCCCGAGGTTTGGGCTACGAGCAGTACTTC. The encoded protein is CASSSRGLGYEQYF.

This clonotype has just a few counts. The CDR3 nucleotides are TGTGCCACCAGTGGGACTAGCGGGGGCACAGATACGCAGTATTTT. Protein product: CATSGTSGGTDTQYF. The chain carries TRBV24-1 and TRBJ2-3, with 12 bases lining up with TRBD2. Germline CDR1 is KGHDR and CDR2 is SFDVKD. The CDR3 sequence is 15 residues long. With 5 bases clipped from V and 1 base from J, the junction kept 0 bases outside the gene matches.

The chain employs TRBV7-2 and TRBJ2-3, with D tentatively TRBD1 (7 bases). The CDR3 runs 15 residues. CDR1 is SGHTA, CDR2 FQGNSA, per germline. V lost 5 bases and J lost 3, with 15 bases in between. DNA of the CDR3: TGTGCCAGCAGCCGGGGGACAGTTGATACAGATACGCAGTATTTT. Amino acids: CASSRGTVDTDTQYF.

The sample holds many counts of this clonotype. The chain links TRBV20-1 to TRBJ2-7; D might be TRBD1 (6 bases). There are 13 residues in the CDR3. Germline CDR1 reads DFQATT; CDR2 reads SNEGSKA (reference sequence). Trimming shortened V by 8 bases and J by 0 bases, and 14 bases separated the two germline ends. Here the CDR3 DNA reads TGCAGTTCATTTCGGGACACCTCCTACGAGCAGTACTTC. This translates into CSSFRDTSYEQYF.

This clonotype has more than one count but fewer than ten. The chain joins TRBV6-2 or TRBV6-3 to TRBJ2-5; the D is unclear. Germline CDR1 is MNHEY and CDR2 is SVGEGT. The CDR3 runs 12 residues. V lost 4 bases, J lost 11 bases, and 14 bases lay in between. Here the CDR3 reads CASSSDFSKQYF. The CDR3 coding sequence is TGTGCCAGCAGTTCAGATTTTTCCAAGCAGTACTTC.

The chain recombines TRBV5-5 with TRBJ2-7, with D possibly being TRBD1 or TRBD2 (6 bases each). This CDR3 spans 16 amino acids. CDR1 is SGHKS and CDR2 is YYEKEE in the germline V gene (reference sequence). Between the trimmed V and J ends, which lost 5 bases and 0 bases, there was a span of 18 bases. The CDR3 protein is CASSSGAGAPSYEQYF. The CDR3 region has the DNA TGTGCCAGCAGTTCGGGGGCAGGGGCTCCCTCCTACGAGCAGTACTTC.

This clonotype was counted ten times or more. J is TRBJ2-7 and V is TRBV7-3; 7 bases are shared with TRBD1. Germline CDR1 is SGHTA and CDR2 is FQGTGA. The CDR3 runs to 15 residues. Unmatched junction bases numbered 11, after V lost 5 bases and J lost 4 bases. The CDR3 DNA is TGTGCCAGCAGCCACTCCGGGACAGAGCCTTACGAGCAGTACTTC. Protein: CASSHSGTEPYEQYF. The whole variable domain, remainder taken from reference TRBV7-3 and TRBJ2-7, is GAGVSQTPSNKVTEKGKYVELRCDPISGHTALYWYRQSLGQGPEFLIYFQGTGAADDSGLPNDRFFAVRPEGSVSTLKIQRTERGDSAVYLCASSHSGTEPYEQYFGPGTRLTVT.

This clonotype was seen more than once but under ten times. The chain is built from TRBV27 and TRBJ1-5, with TRBD1 as a possible D gene (6 bases). The V end was cut by 8 bases, the J end by 4 bases, with 21 bases between. Germline V lookup: CDR1 MNHEY, CDR2 SMNVEV (reference sequence). The CDR3 contains 16 residues. The CDR3 here is CASLSGDTISNQPQHF. The CDR3 DNA reads TGTGCCAGCTTATCGGGGGACACTATTTCTAATCAGCCCCAGCATTTT.

The chain uses TRBV5-1 and TRBJ2-2; 8 bases are a match to TRBD2. This CDR3 is built from 16 residues. CDR1 SGHRS and CDR2 YFSETQ come from the germline V gene. The J segment lost 6 bases and the V segment lost 6 bases, leaving 13 bases of the junction unmatched. In DNA form, the CDR3 reads TGCGCCAGCACCCAACCGGGACTAGGCCTCGCCGGGGAGCTGTTTTTT. This translates into CASTQPGLGLAGELFF.

This chain joins TRBV5-1 and TRBJ1-1; no firm D call. This CDR3 has 13 amino acids. The germline V gene has CDR1 SGHRS and CDR2 YFSETQ. Trimming stripped 1 base from V and 2 bases from J, with 6 bases between. The CDR3 DNA is TGCGCCAGCAGCTTGTGGGAAAACACTGAAGCTTTCTTT. This gives the protein CASSLWENTEAFF.

The chain carries TRBV5-6 and TRBJ2-5; 8 bases are shared with TRBD2. Germline CDR1 reads SGHDT; CDR2 reads YYEEEE. This CDR3 has 16 amino acids. V lost 0 bases and J lost 2; bases outside the gene matches: 6. DNA of the CDR3: TGTGCCAGCAGCTTGGTGGTAGCGGGGATTCAAGAGACCCAGTACTTC. This translates into CASSLVVAGIQETQYF.

This clonotype was detected only a few times. The chain uses TRBV29-1 and TRBJ2-6; D remains unclear. Per the germline V gene, CDR1 is SQVTM and CDR2 is ANQGSEA. This CDR3 is 14 amino acids long. Trimming left V 0 bases short and J 4 bases short, with 7 bases between. CDR3 residues: CSVEENYGANVLTF. In DNA form, the CDR3 reads TGCAGCGTTGAAGAAAATTACGGGGCCAACGTCCTGACTTTC.

This clonotype occurred once. The chain is built from TRBV20-1 and TRBJ2-1, with TRBD2 as a possible D gene (6 bases). V shed 3 bases and J shed 5 bases, with 11 bases lying between them. CDR1 and CDR2 (germline): DFQATT, SNEGSKA (reference sequence). The CDR3 is made up of 13 amino acids. CDR3 residues: CSASGGINNEQFF. CDR3 DNA sequence: TGCAGTGCTAGCGGGGGAATCAACAATGAGCAGTTCTTC.

The rearrangement links TRBV20-1 to TRBJ1-5, with a possible D match to TRBD1 (5 bases). Germline CDR1 is DFQATT and CDR2 is SNEGSKA (reference sequence). The CDR3 totals 12 residues. Trimming took 5 bases from V and 4 from J, leaving 9 bases between them. The CDR3 region is CSAGEGNQPQHF. The CDR3 DNA reads TGCAGTGCTGGGGAGGGGAATCAGCCCCAGCATTTT.

The chain links TRBV20-1 to TRBJ2-5, with 11 bases fitting TRBD1. This CDR3 spans 16 amino acids. Germline assignment: CDR1 DFQATT and CDR2 SNEGSKA (reference sequence). V was clipped by 4 bases and J by 4 bases; unmatched bases: 11. The CDR3 region has the DNA TGCAGTGCTAACCTGAGGACAGGGGGCTATACAGAGACCCAGTACTTC. Its protein is CSANLRTGGYTETQYF.

The gene calls are TRBV10-1 and TRBJ2-3; D call uncertain. V lost 0 bases and J 2 bases, leaving 6 bases between the germline ends. Germline lookup yields CDR1 WNHNN and CDR2 SYGVQD (reference sequence). This CDR3 is 14 amino acids long. CDR3 DNA: TGCGCCAGCAGTGAGTCGGGCTACACAGATACGCAGTATTTT. Encoded protein: CASSESGYTDTQYF.

CDR3 protein: CSASSAGTGGITEAFF. CDR3 in DNA: TGCAGTGCTAGTTCAGCCGGGACAGGGGGTATCACTGAAGCTTTCTTT. This chain links TRBV20-1 with TRBJ1-1; TRBD1 agrees at 11 bases. Germline V gene sequence: CDR1 DFQATT, CDR2 SNEGSKA (reference sequence). This CDR3 spans 16 amino acids. The junction had 10 bases not matched to a gene; V was cut back by 3 bases and J by 4 bases.

This clonotype was found a few times. The rearrangement uses TRBV18 and TRBJ2-7, with 10 nucleotides matching TRBD1. The germline V gene has CDR1 KGHSH and CDR2 LQKENI. CDR3 length: 14 amino acids. The J segment lost 4 bases and the V segment lost 6 bases, leaving 6 bases of the junction unmatched. CDR3 sequence: CASSMDRGKYEQYF. The CDR3, as DNA: TGTGCCAGCTCCATGGACAGGGGGAAGTACGAGCAGTACTTC.

The genes are TRBV20-1 and TRBJ1-1; D is undetermined. V was shortened by 6 bases and J by 2 bases, with 19 bases between the two germline ends. CDR3 length: 15 residues. Looked up from germline, CDR1 is DFQATT and CDR2 is SNEGSKA (reference sequence). CDR3 amino acids: CSATTDWAQNTEAFF. CDR3 DNA sequence: TGCAGTGCAACGACCGATTGGGCTCAAAACACTGAAGCTTTCTTT.

Remarks on this clonotype: A junction boundary mismatches the germline segment, possibly from a read error. The rearrangement uses TRBV7-9 and TRBJ2-5; 12 bases match TRBD2. The CDR3 has 17 amino acids. Germline-derived CDR1 and CDR2 are SEHNR and FQNEAQ (reference sequence). The CDR3 nucleotides are TGTGCCTGCAGCTCCCCCGGTACTAGCGGGGGGAAAGAGACCCAGTACTTC. Residues: CACSSPGTSGGKETQYF.

Details on this clonotype: At one boundary the junction diverges from the germline segment, which might be a read error. This rearrangement joins TRBV7-2 to TRBJ2-3; possible D gene TRBD1, 6 bases. The V gene's germline CDR1 is SGHTA and CDR2 FQGNSA. CDR3 length: 15 amino acids. The CDR3, as DNA: TGTGCCTGCAGTTACAGGGCGAGCTTCACAGATACGCAGTATTTT. This translates into CACSYRASFTDTQYF.

Notes on this clonotype: A much more abundant neighbour one base away suggests this may be a read error. The chain couples TRBV6-2 or TRBV6-3 to TRBJ2-7, with 9 bases that match TRBD1. Germline-derived CDR1 and CDR2 are MNHEY and SVGEGT. V shed 6 bases and J 7 bases; nucleotides not matched to a gene: 10. The CDR3 has 14 residues. The CDR3 here is CASRRTGEENEQYF. The CDR3 DNA reads TGTGCCAGCAGACGGACAGGGGAAGAAAATGAGCAGTACTTC.

This clonotype was recorded at least ten times. In DNA, the CDR3 is TGTGCCAGCAGTTCCCTTTCCGAGCAGTACTTC. Translating gives CASSSLSEQYF. The chain carries TRBV12-3 or TRBV12-4 and TRBJ2-7; D unclear. The V gene lost 4 bases and the J gene lost 6 bases, with 7 bases spanning the gap. CDR3 length: 11 amino acids.

This clonotype was counted a single time. This rearrangement joins TRBV4-3 to TRBJ2-1; the D call may be TRBD1 or TRBD2 (5 bases each). There are 12 residues in the CDR3. Germline V gene lookup returns CDR1 LGHNA and CDR2 YSLEER. V lost 2 bases to trimming and J lost 12 bases, with 11 bases between them. Written as DNA, the CDR3 is TGCGCCAGCAGCCAACCGGGACCAGGGCAGTTCTTC. Amino acids: CASSQPGPGQFF.

This clonotype was picked up many times. The chain links TRBV7-2 to TRBJ2-1, with D unclear. This CDR3 comprises 15 residues. Germline CDR1 is SGHTA and CDR2 is FQGNSA. The ends were cut back, 5 bases at V and 0 bases at J, with 11 bases in the middle. The CDR3 here is CASSGSPSSYNEQFF. The DNA for the CDR3 is TGTGCCAGCAGCGGCTCCCCGAGCTCCTACAATGAGCAGTTCTTC.

In this sample, this clonotype turned up a few times. The J gene is TRBJ2-3, the V gene TRBV6-2 or TRBV6-3, with 7 positions matching TRBD2. Germline loops: CDR1 MNHEY, CDR2 SVGEGT. The CDR3 runs 20 residues. V was clipped by 0 bases and J by 2 bases; unmatched bases: 17. The CDR3 sequence: CASSYSRTKGGGGTTDTQYF. The DNA of the CDR3 is TGTGCCAGCAGTTACTCAAGGACCAAAGGCGGGGGAGGAACCACAGATACGCAGTATTTT.

The chain carries TRBV20-1 and TRBJ1-3, with D tentatively TRBD1 (5 bases). The CDR3 has 13 residues. The V gene's germline CDR1 is DFQATT and CDR2 SNEGSKA (reference sequence). Trimming pared 3 bases from V and 4 bases from J, leaving 10 bases between. CDR3 nucleotide sequence: TGCAGTGCTAGGACGGCAGGGGGAAACACCATATATTTT. Translated: CSARTAGGNTIYF.

This clonotype showed up just a few times. This chain uses TRBV7-2 with TRBJ2-7, with D possibly matching TRBD2 (5 bases). CDR1 is SGHTA, CDR2 FQGNSA, per germline. The CDR3 spans 17 residues. V was clipped by 1 base and J by 2 bases, with 18 bases between them. CDR3 region: CASSLVGGLETTYEQYF. The CDR3 coding sequence is TGTGCCAGCAGCTTAGTCGGTGGACTTGAAACAACCTACGAGCAGTACTTC. The variable domain in full, with the rest retrieved from reference TRBV7-2 and TRBJ2-7, is GAGVSQSPSNKVTEKGKDVELRCDPISGHTALYWYRQSLGQGLEFLIYFQGNSAPDKSGLPSDRFSAERTGGSVSTLTIQRTQQEDSAVYLCASSLVGGLETTYEQYFGPGTRLTVT.

This clonotype showed up many times. The rearrangement links TRBV20-1 to TRBJ1-1; D perhaps matches TRBD1 (6 bases). Between the trimmed V and J ends, which lost 6 bases and 4 bases, there was a span of 9 bases. The CDR3 covers 11 residues. Germline CDR1 DFQATT, CDR2 SNEGSKA (reference sequence). CDR3 in DNA: TGCAGTGCAGGGGGGAGCACTGAAGCTTTCTTT. Its protein is CSAGGSTEAFF.